This TCR beta chain was observed in a study of regulatory dendritic cells for organ transplantation listed by TCRdb under 2017. Concerning the study at large: To make regulatory dendritic cells, monocytes were cultured with vitamin D3 on days 0 and 4, plus IL-10 on day 4. On day 6, LPS was added to the DC cultures to test how the DCs responded to a strong maturation-inducing agent. Sorted naive and memory CD4+ and CD8+ T cells had their TCRbeta repertoires sequenced both before and after allostimulation with either regulatory or mature dendritic cells.

This clone was seen a single time. This receptor's antigen is unknown. One base away there is no much larger clone; base qualities are not given. Taken from cysteine to phenylalanine, the CDR3 has 14 residues. Only the CDR3 region is kept as DNA, spanning 42 bases read in frame from base 1. CDR1 and CDR2, per the germline V gene, are SGHVS and FQNEAQ. Trimming leaves V shorter by 3 bases and J shorter by 1 base, with the junction holding 1 base beyond the gene matches. Sorted T cell subsets were CFSE-labeled and co-cultured for 4 to 5 days with allogeneic regulatory or mature dendritic cells at a 1:10 DC:T ratio. FACS was used to sort CD4+ or CD8+ cells into naive T cells (CD45RA+) and memory T cells (CD45RO+). A couple of healthy control subjects provided the T cells used for TCR sequencing. The Qiagen DNeasy Blood & Tissue Kit was used to extract genomic DNA. A multiplexed two-step PCR with Vbeta-specific forward primers and Jbeta-specific reverse primers was used to amplify the TCRbeta CDR3 regions. Through the immunoSEQ service, the TCRbeta libraries were run on an Illumina instrument for sequencing. As for the original processing: V, D and J genes were assigned using IMGT annotation, and counts were corrected for multiplex PCR bias using synthetic CDR3 analogues. Repertoire clonality was computed in the immunoSEQ Analyzer as one minus normalized Shannon entropy. Fisher's exact test with Benjamini-Hochberg false discovery rate control was used to define clonal expansion, with two-tailed P<0.01. TCRdb mirrors the immuneACCESS table, restricted to in-frame sequences. Some clones are absent from its copies; in checked studies, under half trace to an unresolved V gene, and the reason for the others is unknown. V and J calls and clone size are those listed in that table; D and trimming were worked out from the DNA. This sample comprises roughly 11,000 clones, roughly 86% of them detected only once. The ten largest clones represent approximately 0.45% of the sample.

Paper-wide results and their limitations: Allostimulation expanded memory CD8+ clones in both subjects, but regulatory dendritic cells appeared to induce more limited expansion than mature dendritic cells. Among the resting subsets, memory CD8+ T cells contained the most alloreactive TCR clonotypes. Sequencing was done in only a couple of subjects, and the authors reported considerable heterogeneity between individuals in the alloreactive memory CD8+ T cell pool. Repertoires were highly diverse in naive CD4+ and CD8+ T cells, less diverse in memory cells, and most oligoclonal in memory CD8+ cells.

Sequencing used naive CD8+ T cells from blood cultured with dendritic cells. Interpreted using the paper, the cell subset or site label stands for: CD45RA+ naive T cells. The sequence was obtained from a human donor in good health. Recombination connected TRBV7-8 to TRBJ1-2; 8 bases in the middle match TRBD1. The DNA reads TGTGCCAGCAGCTTGACAGGGGTTAACTATGGCTACACCTTC. Its product reads: CASSLTGVNYGYTF.